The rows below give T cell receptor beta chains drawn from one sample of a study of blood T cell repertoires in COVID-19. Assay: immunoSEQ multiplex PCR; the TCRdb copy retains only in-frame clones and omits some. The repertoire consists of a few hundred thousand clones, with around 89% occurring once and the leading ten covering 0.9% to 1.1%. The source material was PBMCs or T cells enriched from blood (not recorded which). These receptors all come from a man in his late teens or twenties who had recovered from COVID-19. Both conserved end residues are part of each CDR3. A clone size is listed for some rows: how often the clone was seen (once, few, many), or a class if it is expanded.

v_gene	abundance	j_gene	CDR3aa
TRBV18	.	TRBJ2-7	CASSPLRDRGWMYF
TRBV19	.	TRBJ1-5	CASSIGQGGRQPQHF
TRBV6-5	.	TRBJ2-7	CASSVTYEQYF
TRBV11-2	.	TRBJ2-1	CASSLSSGRSSNEQFF
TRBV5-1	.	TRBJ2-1	CASSLLGAGGNEQFF
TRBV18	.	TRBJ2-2	CASSPTRLNTGELFF
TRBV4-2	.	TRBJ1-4	CASSEPKRGLKEKLFF
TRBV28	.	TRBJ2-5	CASRGGGRGQETQYF
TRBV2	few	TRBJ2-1	CASSSRVGQFF
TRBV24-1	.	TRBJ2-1	CATSDFTGQGGNEQFF
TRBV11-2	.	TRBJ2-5	CASSFWGPGQETQYF
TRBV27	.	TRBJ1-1	CASRPAHGAVAETEAFF
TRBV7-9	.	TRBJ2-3	CASSLAGAPTDTQYF
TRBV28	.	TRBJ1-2	CASSLWDWKTGSRGYTF
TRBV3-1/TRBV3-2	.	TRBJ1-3	CASSQDFSYSGNTIYF
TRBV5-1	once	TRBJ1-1	CASSLQGSWTEAFF
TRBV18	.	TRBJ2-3	CASSPPWGTGTDTQYF
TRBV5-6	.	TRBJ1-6	CASSLGGDSYNSPLHF
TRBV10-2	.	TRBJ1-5	CASIQGIGQPQHF
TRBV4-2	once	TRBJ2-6	CASSQEGASGANVLTF
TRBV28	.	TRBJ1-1	CASSSPLQESF
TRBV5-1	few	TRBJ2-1	CASSARAGNYNEQFF
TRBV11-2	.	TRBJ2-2	CASSLVGLIGTGELFF
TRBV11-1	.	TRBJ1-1	CASKRQGTTEAFF
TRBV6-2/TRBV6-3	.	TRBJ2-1	CASSSYVTSRNEQFF
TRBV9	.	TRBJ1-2	CASSGSGTGAAYGYTF
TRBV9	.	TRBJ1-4	CASSVGGSGNEKLFF
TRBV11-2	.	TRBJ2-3	CASTARGLAGGHSTDTQYF
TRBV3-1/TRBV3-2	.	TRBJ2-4	CASSPTGRKNIQYF
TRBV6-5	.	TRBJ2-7	CASSKPGDRKYEQYF
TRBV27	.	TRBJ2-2	CASSSPRTSGLANTGELFF
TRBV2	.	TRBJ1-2	CASSEWDLFAVRSGYTF
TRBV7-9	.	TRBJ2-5	CASSTNRAEETQYF
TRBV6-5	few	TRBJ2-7	CASSSPTGRYEQYF
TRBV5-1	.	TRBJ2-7	CASSLAPGVTYEQYF
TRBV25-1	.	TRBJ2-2	CASSDPRQGHGELFF
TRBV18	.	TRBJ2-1	CASSAGTGNSGEQFF
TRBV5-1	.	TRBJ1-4	CASSLQGRYANEKLFF
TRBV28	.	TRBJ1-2	CASSQGSNYGYTF
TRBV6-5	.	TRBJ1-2	CASSRQGASGYTF
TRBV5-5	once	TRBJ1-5	CASSFWGSGEANQPQHF